The clone carrying this TCR beta chain was detected many times. The data originate from a study of T cells in Graves' hyperthyroidism and ophthalmopathy. RNA transcripts gave rise to amplified TCR beta CDR3 regions. First-round RT-PCR with HTBI primers amplified the TCR CDR3 region. TCRdb analysed the multiplex PCR reads with MiXCR anew, one entry per CDR3 protein. This sample carries 750,000 to 900,000 distinct CDR3 sequences, 38% of them seen once, and the ten largest clones take 8.9%. The TCR originated in a man younger than 30 with Graves' hyperthyroidism. Sequences were obtained from blood.

The CDR3 sequence is CATKTGGSNQPQHF. The CDR3 nucleotides are TGTGCCACCAAAACAGGGGGTAGCAATCAGCCCCAGCATTTT. The chain joins TRBV2 to TRBJ1-5, with 8 bases matching TRBD1. Trimming cost V 10 bases and J 0 bases; bases outside gene matches: 5. The CDR3 contains 14 residues. Germline V gives CDR1 SNHLY, CDR2 FYNNEI.